These 29 T cell receptor beta chains originate from one sample sequenced in a study of T-cell reconstitution after alpha-beta-depleted transplantation in children. Preparation of the TCRbeta library was carried out with unique molecular identifiers. Each CDR3 protein gets one entry after TCRdb re-called the PCR reads with MiXCR. The data show some 130,000 distinct CDR3 sequences, about 9.5% seen once. The specimen was PBMCs, mostly from graft donor cells, collected 180 days after TCRalphabeta/CD19-depleted stem cell transplant. The source of these receptors is a girl under three years old who had a stem cell transplant for combined immunodeficiency, so the T cells may come from the graft donor.

This sequence joins TRBV20-1 and TRBJ2-7; 7 bases map to TRBD1. Germline V CDR1 and CDR2: DFQATT, SNEGSKA (reference sequence). Trimming cost V 0 bases and J 3 bases; bases outside gene matches: 11. CDR3 size: 16 residues. DNA of the CDR3: TGCAGTGCTAGAGATCCCACCGGGACAGCCTACTACGAGCAGTACTTC. Protein product: CSARDPTGTAYYEQYF.

J is TRBJ2-5 and V is TRBV29-1; 7 bases line up with TRBD2. Germline CDR1 is SQVTM and CDR2 is ANQGSEA. The CDR3 covers 13 residues. Germline trimming cut 4 bases from V and 0 bases from J; bases unmatched to any gene: 2. The CDR3 DNA reads as TGCAGCGTTGGGGGGACTAACCAAGAGACCCAGTACTTC. Its translation is CSVGGTNQETQYF.

There are many counts of this clonotype. The rearrangement links TRBV5-1 to TRBJ1-1; D is uncertain. Germline V gives CDR1 SGHRS, CDR2 YFSETQ. The V and J ends lost 0 bases and 4 bases respectively, with 13 bases between them. The CDR3 runs 15 residues. The CDR3 DNA reads as TGCGCCAGCAGCTTGGGGCCAGCTGGAGCCACTGAAGCTTTCTTT. Translating gives CASSLGPAGATEAFF.

With regard to this clonotype: Being one base from a much bigger clone, this may be a read error. The gene calls are TRBV7-2 and TRBJ2-1; D may be TRBD2 (5 bases). Germline V gene lookup returns CDR1 SGHTA and CDR2 FQGNSA. The CDR3 length is 12 residues. The CDR3 loop reads CASSTVRGERFF. DNA for the CDR3: TGTGCCAGCAGCACTGTCCGGGGTGAGCGGTTCTTC.

In this sample, this clonotype turned up many times. V usage is TRBV7-3 and J usage is TRBJ2-2; perhaps D is TRBD1 or TRBD2 (5 bases each). Germline CDR1 and CDR2: SGHTA and FQGTGA. Trimming took 5 bases from V and 5 from J, leaving 12 bases between them. This CDR3 spans 14 amino acids. DNA of the CDR3: TGTGCCAGCAGCCCGAAATGGGGGACCGGGGAGCTGTTTTTT. Its translation: CASSPKWGTGELFF.

This clonotype was seen more than once but under ten times. The chain links TRBV29-1 to TRBJ2-5; TRBD2 matches at 7 bases. The CDR3 is made up of 13 amino acids. Germline lookup yields CDR1 SQVTM and CDR2 ANQGSEA. The V gene end was trimmed by 5 bases and the J gene end by 3 bases; junction bases not matched to a gene: 6. CDR3 sequence: CSVRLALKETQYF. In nucleotides, the CDR3 is TGCAGCGTTAGACTAGCTCTAAAAGAGACCCAGTACTTC.

V gene TRBV7-6 combines with J gene TRBJ2-7; maybe TRBD1 (6 bases). The germline V and J ends were trimmed by 4 bases and 0 bases, with 10 bases remaining between them. Germline CDR1 is SGHVS and CDR2 is FNYEAQ. The CDR3 length is 14 residues. Written as DNA, the CDR3 is TGTGCCAGCAGCTCCGGACAGAACTCCTACGAGCAGTACTTC. Protein product: CASSSGQNSYEQYF.

The chain carries TRBV4-1 and TRBJ2-5; 12 nucleotides align to TRBD2. V lost 0 bases and J lost 5; bases outside the gene matches: 10. Germline V gene sequence: CDR1 MGHRA, CDR2 YSYEKL. The CDR3 has 18 residues. This chain's CDR3 is CASSQDEELAGGGETQYF. DNA for the CDR3: TGCGCCAGCAGCCAAGATGAGGAGCTAGCGGGAGGGGGGGAGACCCAGTACTTC.

This clonotype was seen at least ten times. The chain joins TRBV20-1 to TRBJ2-5, with a possible D match to TRBD1 (5 bases). The CDR3 spans 12 residues. V shed 5 bases and J shed 2 bases, with 9 bases lying between them. The germline gives CDR1 DFQATT, CDR2 SNEGSKA (reference sequence). DNA for the CDR3: TGCAGTGCTCCCCGACAGCAAGAGACCCAGTACTTC. It is translated as CSAPRQQETQYF.

There are a few counts of this clonotype. The chain is built from TRBV20-1 and TRBJ1-5, with D tentatively TRBD1 (5 bases). The germline gives CDR1 DFQATT, CDR2 SNEGSKA (reference sequence). This CDR3 spans 13 amino acids. The V end was cut by 5 bases, the J end by 7 bases, with 15 bases between. CDR3 sequence reads: CSAGSREGQPQHF. Written as DNA, the CDR3 is TGCAGTGCTGGGAGCCGGGAGGGGCAGCCCCAGCATTTT.

Notes on this clonotype: Compared with germline, one end of the junction differs, possibly owing to a read error. The chain joins TRBV20-1 to TRBJ1-4; D is undetermined. Per the germline V gene, CDR1 is DFQATT and CDR2 is SNEGSKA (reference sequence). This CDR3 comprises 14 residues. This CDR3 is CSSRRAEPNEKLFF. DNA of the CDR3: TGCAGTTCTAGACGGGCAGAACCTAATGAAAAACTGTTTTTT.

A remark on this clonotype: Possible read error: a much larger clone is one base away. This chain joins TRBV29-1 and TRBJ2-1, with 9 bases identical to TRBD2. The CDR3 covers 13 residues. Germline V gene lookup returns CDR1 SQVTM and CDR2 ANQGSEA. The CDR3 here is CSVVGLAYNKQFF. In DNA, the CDR3 is TGCAGCGTTGTGGGACTAGCCTACAATAAGCAGTTCTTC.

The chain joins TRBV4-3 to TRBJ2-7; TRBD2 matches at 7 bases. The CDR3 is 16 amino acids. Germline loops: CDR1 LGHNA, CDR2 YSLEER. V lost 4 bases to trimming and J lost 4 bases; unmatched junction nucleotides: 13. The CDR3: CASSPKRGTGKYEQYF. The CDR3 bases are TGCGCCAGCAGCCCAAAGCGGGGAACAGGAAAGTACGAGCAGTACTTC.

This chain links TRBV5-5 with TRBJ2-5, with D possibly being TRBD2 (5 bases). The CDR3 runs 14 residues. Trimming removed 5 bases from V and 4 bases from J, with 15 bases in between. Germline CDR1 reads SGHKS; CDR2 reads YYEKEE (reference sequence). DNA for the CDR3: TGTGCCAGCAGTCTGCTCGGGGTGCGAGAGACCCAGTACTTC. As protein: CASSLLGVRETQYF.

The CDR3 DNA sequence: TGTGCCAGCGGAGTGGATTGGTCGAACACTGAAGCTTTCTTT. As protein: CASGVDWSNTEAFF. The chain is built from TRBV6-1 and TRBJ1-1; D ambiguous. The V gene lost 8 bases and the J gene lost 1 base, with 14 bases spanning the gap. In germline, CDR1 is MNHNS, CDR2 SASEGT. The CDR3 runs 14 residues.

This clonotype was seen many times. The chain couples TRBV29-1 to TRBJ2-2; perhaps TRBD2 as D (5 bases). The germline V gene has CDR1 SQVTM and CDR2 ANQGSEA. V was shortened by 7 bases and J by 0 bases, with 9 bases between the two germline ends. CDR3 length equals 13 residues. Here the CDR3 DNA reads TGCAGCGGGACTGCCCCGAACACCGGGGAGCTGTTTTTT. Amino acids: CSGTAPNTGELFF.

The V gene is TRBV20-1, the J gene TRBJ1-1; the D gene is possibly TRBD1 (6 bases). Deletions cut 5 bases from V and 5 bases from J, with 18 bases between. The CDR3 is made up of 14 amino acids. Per the germline V gene, CDR1 is DFQATT and CDR2 is SNEGSKA (reference sequence). CDR3 in amino acids: CSARSGGAYTEAFF. As DNA, the CDR3 is TGCAGTGCTCGATCGGGGGGCGCGTATACTGAAGCTTTCTTT.

Only a few counts were recorded for this clonotype. In DNA, the CDR3 is TGTGCCAGCAGTTCCGACAGAGTCTCCTACGAGCAGTACTTC. Protein: CASSSDRVSYEQYF. The V gene is TRBV27, the J gene TRBJ2-7, with D maybe TRBD1 (5 bases). Between the trimmed V and J ends, which lost 4 bases and 0 bases, there was a span of 10 bases. The CDR3 spans 14 residues. Germline CDR1 and CDR2: MNHEY and SMNVEV (reference sequence).

V and J are TRBV10-3 and TRBJ2-2, with TRBD1 identical over 9 bases. CDR3 length: 14 amino acids. Germline CDR1 reads ENHRY; CDR2 reads SYGVKD. V trimming: 10 bases; J trimming: 7 bases; junction bases outside the gene matches: 10. CDR3 bases: TGTGCCAGCCGGACAGGGGAGATGGTCGGGGAGCTGTTTTTT. It is translated as CASRTGEMVGELFF.

The chain employs TRBV7-6 and TRBJ2-1, with 11 bases identical to TRBD2. Germline trimming cut 1 base from V and 0 bases from J; bases unmatched to any gene: 8. Germline loops: CDR1 SGHVS, CDR2 FNYEAQ. The CDR3 loop spans 19 amino acids. CDR3 protein: CASSLEARLAGSSYNEQFF. The CDR3 DNA sequence: TGTGCCAGCAGCTTAGAGGCGAGACTAGCGGGGAGCTCCTACAATGAGCAGTTCTTC.

This clonotype was counted between two and nine times. This chain uses TRBV20-1 with TRBJ2-4, with 11 bases matching TRBD1. From germline, CDR1 is DFQATT and CDR2 SNEGSKA (reference sequence). The CDR3 length is 14 residues. J lost 8 bases, V lost 6 bases, and 9 bases had no gene match. CDR3 bases: TGCAGTGCCTTAAGGACAGGGGGCATCGACATTCAGTACTTC. The encoded protein is CSALRTGGIDIQYF.

The chain carries TRBV7-2 and TRBJ2-1, with D tentatively TRBD2 (5 bases). The CDR3 is made up of 15 amino acids. Per germline, CDR1 SGHTA and CDR2 FQGNSA. V was shortened by 5 bases and J by 0 bases, with 11 bases between the two germline ends. CDR3 nucleotides: TGTGCCAGCAGCGAGGGCCCTAGCTCCTACAATGAGCAGTTCTTC. It encodes CASSEGPSSYNEQFF.

This clonotype was seen ten or more times. This chain joins TRBV7-2 and TRBJ2-4, with a weak D call TRBD2 (5 bases). This CDR3 has 13 residues. Germline lookup yields CDR1 SGHTA and CDR2 FQGNSA. The ends were cut back, 5 bases at V and 9 bases at J, with 14 bases in the middle. CDR3 DNA sequence: TGTGCCAGCAGCCTCAAACTAGATAGCATTCAGTACTTC. Protein: CASSLKLDSIQYF. Using reference TRBV7-2 and TRBJ2-4 for the parts outside the CDR3, the full variable domain is GAGVSQSPSNKVTEKGKDVELRCDPISGHTALYWYRQSLGQGLEFLIYFQGNSAPDKSGLPSDRFSAERTGGSVSTLTIQRTQQEDSAVYLCASSLKLDSIQYFGAGTRLSVL.

This clonotype was counted ten times or more. The rearrangement links TRBV5-1 to TRBJ2-1, with 14 bases aligning to TRBD2. Per germline, CDR1 SGHRS and CDR2 YFSETQ. Losses at the gene ends were 2 bases for V and 9 bases for J; bases not matched to a gene: 13. The CDR3 is made up of 18 amino acids. This chain's CDR3 is CASSFYLQTSGGAVEQFF. Written as DNA, the CDR3 is TGCGCCAGCAGCTTTTATCTCCAGACTAGCGGGGGGGCAGTTGAGCAGTTCTTC.

The chain couples TRBV10-3 to TRBJ1-1; D perhaps matches TRBD1 (5 bases). Germline V CDR1 and CDR2: ENHRY, SYGVKD. V shed 4 bases and J shed 3 bases, with 9 bases lying between them. The CDR3 spans 13 residues. The chain's CDR3 is CAISGRVDTEAFF. CDR3 DNA sequence: TGTGCCATCAGTGGCAGGGTGGACACTGAAGCTTTCTTT.

This clonotype came up a few times. The chain employs TRBV6-2 or TRBV6-3 and TRBJ2-2; D is ambiguous. Trimming stripped 5 bases from V and 0 bases from J, with 7 bases between. The CDR3 contains 14 residues. The germline CDR1 and CDR2 sequences are MNHEY and SVGEGT. The CDR3 bases are TGTGCCAGCAGTCTACAAGCGAACACCGGGGAGCTGTTTTTT. Translating gives CASSLQANTGELFF.

This clonotype was detected only a few times. The genes are TRBV6-1 and TRBJ2-3; D is undetermined. This CDR3 region has 16 residues. CDR1 and CDR2 (germline): MNHNS, SASEGT. V lost 6 bases, J lost 0 bases, and 16 bases lay in between. CDR3 amino acids: CASSPWASSSTDTQYF. The CDR3 nucleotides read TGTGCCAGCAGCCCCTGGGCCTCCTCTAGCACAGATACGCAGTATTTT.

V and J are TRBV7-9 and TRBJ1-2; D gene uncertain. CDR1 and CDR2 (germline): SEHNR, FQNEAQ (reference sequence). The CDR3 sequence is 15 residues long. V was cut by 3 bases and J by 4 bases, with 15 bases left in between. CDR3 nucleotide sequence: TGTGCCAGCAGCTTGGCTGTTACAGTCTTCTATGGCTACACCTTC. Its translation is CASSLAVTVFYGYTF.

In this sample, this clonotype turned up a few times. The chain employs TRBV5-5 and TRBJ1-2, with D possibly being TRBD1 (5 bases). The CDR3 has 15 amino acids. Trimming removed 4 bases at V and 3 bases at J, with 16 bases between. From germline, CDR1 is SGHKS and CDR2 YYEKEE (reference sequence). The CDR3 bases are TGTGCCAGCAGCCTGGGACGGAGAAGAGACTATGGCTACACCTTC. This encodes CASSLGRRRDYGYTF.